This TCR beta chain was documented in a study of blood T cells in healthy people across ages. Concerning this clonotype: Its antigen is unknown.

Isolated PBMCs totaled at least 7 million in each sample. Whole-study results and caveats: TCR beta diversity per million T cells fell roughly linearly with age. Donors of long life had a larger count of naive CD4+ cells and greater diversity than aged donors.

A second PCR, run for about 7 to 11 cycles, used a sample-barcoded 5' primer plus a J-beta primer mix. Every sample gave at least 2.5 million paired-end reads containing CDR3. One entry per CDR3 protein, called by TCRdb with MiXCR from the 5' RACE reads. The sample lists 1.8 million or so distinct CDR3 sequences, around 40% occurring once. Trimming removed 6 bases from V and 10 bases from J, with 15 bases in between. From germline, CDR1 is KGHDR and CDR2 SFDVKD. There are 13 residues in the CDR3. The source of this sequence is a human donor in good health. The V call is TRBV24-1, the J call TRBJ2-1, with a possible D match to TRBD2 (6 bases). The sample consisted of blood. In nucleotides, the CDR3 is TGTGCCACCAGTAGCGGGCACTCCTACGAGCAGTTCTTC. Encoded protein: CATSSGHSYEQFF.